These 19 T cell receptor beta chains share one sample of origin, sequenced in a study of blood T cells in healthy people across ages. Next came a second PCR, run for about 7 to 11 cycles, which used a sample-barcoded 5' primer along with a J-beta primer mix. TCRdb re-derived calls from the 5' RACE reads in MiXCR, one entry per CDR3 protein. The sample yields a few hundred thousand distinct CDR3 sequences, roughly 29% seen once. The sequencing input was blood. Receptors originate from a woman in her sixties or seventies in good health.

DNA of the CDR3: TGTGCCAGCAGTTACAATAGTGGAAACCCCTTAAATCGTCAGTTCTTC. It specifies CASSYNSGNPLNRQFF. This chain links TRBV6-2 or TRBV6-3 with TRBJ2-5; D not certain. The closer fit of TRBJ2-1 to the DNA end suggests the J call may be wrong. Germline values: CDR1 MNHEY, CDR2 SVGEGT. The CDR3 length is 16 residues.

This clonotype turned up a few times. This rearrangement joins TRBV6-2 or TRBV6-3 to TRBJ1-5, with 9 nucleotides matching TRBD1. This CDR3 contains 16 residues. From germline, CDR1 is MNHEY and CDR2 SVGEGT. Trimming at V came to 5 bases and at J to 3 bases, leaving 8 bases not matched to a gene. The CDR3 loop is CASSTDRTGDNQPQHF. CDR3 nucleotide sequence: TGTGCCAGCAGTACCGATCGGACAGGGGACAATCAGCCCCAGCATTTT.

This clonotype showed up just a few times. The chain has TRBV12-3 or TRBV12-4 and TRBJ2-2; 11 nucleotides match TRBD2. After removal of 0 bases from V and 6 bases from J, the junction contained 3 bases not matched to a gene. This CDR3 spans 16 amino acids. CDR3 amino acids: CASSLASGGAAGELFF. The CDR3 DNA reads TGTGCCAGCAGTTTAGCTAGCGGGGGGGCCGCCGGGGAGCTGTTTTTT.

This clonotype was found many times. The CDR3 coding sequence is TGTGCCAGCAGCCCCCAGCGGGGGGGCCTCGAGACCCAGTACTTC. Translation gives CASSPQRGGLETQYF. The chain joins TRBV7-3 to TRBJ2-5; 10 positions match TRBD2. The junction had 8 bases not matched to a gene; V was cut back by 5 bases and J by 5 bases. The germline V gene encodes CDR1 SGHTA and CDR2 FQGTGA. The CDR3 runs 15 residues. The entire variable domain, with the rest obtained from reference TRBV7-3 and TRBJ2-5, is as follows: GAGVSQTPSNKVTEKGKYVELRCDPISGHTALYWYRQSLGQGPEFLIYFQGTGAADDSGLPNDRFFAVRPEGSVSTLKIQRTERGDSAVYLCASSPQRGGLETQYFGPGTRLLVL.

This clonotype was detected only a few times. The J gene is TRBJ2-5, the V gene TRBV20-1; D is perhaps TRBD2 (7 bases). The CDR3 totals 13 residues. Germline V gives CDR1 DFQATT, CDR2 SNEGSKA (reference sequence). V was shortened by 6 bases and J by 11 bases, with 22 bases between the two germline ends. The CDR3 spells CSAKTGGLGEQYF. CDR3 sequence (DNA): TGCAGTGCCAAAACGGGGGGCCTAGGGGAGCAGTACTTC.

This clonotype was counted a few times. In nucleotides, the CDR3 is TGCAGTGCTAGAGATACTAGCGGGAGGGCCGTAATAGGTTACGAGCAGTACTTC. Amino acids: CSARDTSGRAVIGYEQYF. The rearrangement uses TRBV20-1 and TRBJ2-1, with 13 bases lining up with TRBD2. Matching the DNA end better, TRBJ2-7 makes the J call doubtful. Germline assignment: CDR1 DFQATT and CDR2 SNEGSKA (reference sequence). This CDR3 contains 18 residues.

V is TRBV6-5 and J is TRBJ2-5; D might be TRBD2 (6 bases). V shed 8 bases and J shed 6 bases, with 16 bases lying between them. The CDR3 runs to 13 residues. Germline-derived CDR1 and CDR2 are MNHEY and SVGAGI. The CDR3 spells CASGRRGAKTQYF. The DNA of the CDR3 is TGTGCCAGCGGTAGGCGCGGGGCCAAGACCCAGTACTTC.

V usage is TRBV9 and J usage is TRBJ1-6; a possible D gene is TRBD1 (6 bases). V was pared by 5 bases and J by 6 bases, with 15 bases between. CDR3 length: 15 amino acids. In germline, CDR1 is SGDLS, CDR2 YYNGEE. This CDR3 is CASRGGGTANSPLHF. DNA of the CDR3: TGTGCCAGCAGGGGGGGGGGCACGGCTAATTCACCCCTCCACTTT.

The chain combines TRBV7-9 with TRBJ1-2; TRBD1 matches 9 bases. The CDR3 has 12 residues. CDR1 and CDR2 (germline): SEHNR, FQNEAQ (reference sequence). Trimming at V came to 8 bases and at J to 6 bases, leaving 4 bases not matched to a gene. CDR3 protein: CASVRDRDGYTF. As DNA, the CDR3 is TGTGCCAGCGTCCGGGACAGGGATGGCTACACCTTC.

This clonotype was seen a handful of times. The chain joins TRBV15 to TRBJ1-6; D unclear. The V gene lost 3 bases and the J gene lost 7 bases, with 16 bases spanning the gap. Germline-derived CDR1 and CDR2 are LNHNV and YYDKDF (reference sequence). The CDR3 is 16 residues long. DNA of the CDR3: TGTGCCACCAGCAGGTTGTCGGGAAGGAGAAATTCACCCCTCCACTTT. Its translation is CATSRLSGRRNSPLHF.

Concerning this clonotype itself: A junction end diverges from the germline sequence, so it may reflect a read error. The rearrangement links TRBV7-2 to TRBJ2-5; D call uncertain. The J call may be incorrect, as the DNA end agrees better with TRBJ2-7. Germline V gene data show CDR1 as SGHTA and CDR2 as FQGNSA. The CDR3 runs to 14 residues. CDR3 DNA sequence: TGTGCCAGCAGCGTAGCACCCAGATTCTACGAGCAGTACTTC. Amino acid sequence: CASSVAPRFYEQYF.

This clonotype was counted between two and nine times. In DNA form, the CDR3 reads TGTGCCAGCAGCCGCGATCTCTCTGGAAACACCATATATTTT. Its translation: CASSRDLSGNTIYF. V and J are TRBV9 and TRBJ1-3; D is ambiguous. This CDR3 is 14 amino acids long. Germline CDR1 SGDLS, CDR2 YYNGEE. Trimming removed 4 bases from V and 0 bases from J, with 8 bases in between.

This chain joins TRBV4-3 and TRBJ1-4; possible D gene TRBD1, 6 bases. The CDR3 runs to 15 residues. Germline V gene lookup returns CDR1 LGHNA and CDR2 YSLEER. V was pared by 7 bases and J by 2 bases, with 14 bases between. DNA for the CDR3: TGCGCCAGCAAATTCTACAGGGAGACTAATGAAAAACTGTTTTTT. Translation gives CASKFYRETNEKLFF.

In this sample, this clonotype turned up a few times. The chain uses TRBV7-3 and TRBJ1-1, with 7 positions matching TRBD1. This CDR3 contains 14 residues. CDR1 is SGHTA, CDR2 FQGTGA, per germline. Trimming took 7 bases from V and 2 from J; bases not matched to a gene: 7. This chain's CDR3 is CASKSGQTNTEAFF. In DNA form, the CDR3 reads TGTGCCAGCAAATCGGGACAGACCAACACTGAAGCTTTCTTT. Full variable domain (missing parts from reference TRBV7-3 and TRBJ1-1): GAGVSQTPSNKVTEKGKYVELRCDPISGHTALYWYRQSLGQGPEFLIYFQGTGAADDSGLPNDRFFAVRPEGSVSTLKIQRTERGDSAVYLCASKSGQTNTEAFFGQGTRLTVV.

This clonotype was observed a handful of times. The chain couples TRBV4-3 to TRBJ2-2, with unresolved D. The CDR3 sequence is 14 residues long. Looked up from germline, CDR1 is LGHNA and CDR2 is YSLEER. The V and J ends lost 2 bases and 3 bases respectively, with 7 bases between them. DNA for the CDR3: TGCGCCAGCAGCCAAAGGGCCTACACCGGGGAGCTGTTTTTT. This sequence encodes CASSQRAYTGELFF.

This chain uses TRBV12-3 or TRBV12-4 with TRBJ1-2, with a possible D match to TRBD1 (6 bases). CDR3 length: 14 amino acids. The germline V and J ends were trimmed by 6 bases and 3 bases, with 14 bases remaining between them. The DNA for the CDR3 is TGTGCCAGCAGGAGCAGGGGAGGTGACTATGGCTACACCTTC. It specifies CASRSRGGDYGYTF.

CDR3 nucleotide sequence: TGTGCCAGCAGGAGACAGTCCAATCAGCCCCAGCATTTT. It codes for CASRRQSNQPQHF. The chain uses TRBV12-3 or TRBV12-4 and TRBJ1-5; a weak D match, TRBD1 (5 bases). The V end lost 6 bases, the J end lost 3 bases, and 9 bases lay between the germline ends. The CDR3 has 13 residues.

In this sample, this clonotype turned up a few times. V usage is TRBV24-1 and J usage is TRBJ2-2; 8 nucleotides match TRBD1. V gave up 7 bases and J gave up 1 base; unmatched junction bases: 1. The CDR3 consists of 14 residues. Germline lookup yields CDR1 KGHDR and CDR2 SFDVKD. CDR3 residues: CATRGQVNTGELFF. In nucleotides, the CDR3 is TGTGCCACCAGGGGACAGGTGAACACCGGGGAGCTGTTTTTT.

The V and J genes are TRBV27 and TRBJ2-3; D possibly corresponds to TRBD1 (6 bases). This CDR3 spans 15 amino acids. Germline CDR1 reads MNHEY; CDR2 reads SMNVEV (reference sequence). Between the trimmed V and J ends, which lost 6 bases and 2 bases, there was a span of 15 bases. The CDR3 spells CASRGAGILTDTQYF. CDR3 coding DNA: TGTGCCAGCAGGGGGGCAGGGATCCTCACAGATACGCAGTATTTT.